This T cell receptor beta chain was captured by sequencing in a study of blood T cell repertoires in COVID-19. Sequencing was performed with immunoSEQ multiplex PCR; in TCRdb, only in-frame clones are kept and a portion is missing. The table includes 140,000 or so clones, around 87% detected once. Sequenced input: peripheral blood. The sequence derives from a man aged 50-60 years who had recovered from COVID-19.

The CDR3 sequence is CASSFSGVETQYF. Written as DNA, the CDR3 is TGTGCCAGCAGCTTTTCAGGGGTCGAGACCCAGTACTTC. The rearrangement uses TRBV11-2 and TRBJ2-5; tentatively, D is TRBD1 (6 bases). CDR1 SGHAT and CDR2 FQNNGV come from the germline V gene. The CDR3 is 13 amino acids. Trimming cost V 3 bases and J 5 bases, with 10 bases left between them.